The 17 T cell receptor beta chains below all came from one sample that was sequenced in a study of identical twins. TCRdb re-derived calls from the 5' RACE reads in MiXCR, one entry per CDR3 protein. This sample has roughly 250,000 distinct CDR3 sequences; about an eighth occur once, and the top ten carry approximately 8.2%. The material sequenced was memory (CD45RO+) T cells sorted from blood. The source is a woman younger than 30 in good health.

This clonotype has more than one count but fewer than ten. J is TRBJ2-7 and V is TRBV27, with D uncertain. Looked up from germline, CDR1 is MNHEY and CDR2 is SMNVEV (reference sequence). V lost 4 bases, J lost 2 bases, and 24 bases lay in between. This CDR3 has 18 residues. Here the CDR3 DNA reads TGTGCCAGCAGTTACGCCCCGCAGAGGCCGGTCAACACCTACGAGCAGTACTTC. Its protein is CASSYAPQRPVNTYEQYF.

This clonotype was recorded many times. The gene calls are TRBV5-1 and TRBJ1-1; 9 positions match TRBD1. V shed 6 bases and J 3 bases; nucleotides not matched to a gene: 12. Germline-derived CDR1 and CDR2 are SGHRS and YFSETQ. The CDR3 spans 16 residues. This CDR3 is CASTLFGRDRDTEAFF. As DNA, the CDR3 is TGCGCCAGCACTCTGTTTGGGAGGGACAGGGACACTGAAGCTTTCTTT. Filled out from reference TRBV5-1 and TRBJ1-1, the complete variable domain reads KAGVTQTPRYLIKTRGQQVTLSCSPISGHRSVSWYQQTPGQGLQFLFEYFSETQRNKGNFPGRFSGRQFSNSRSEMNVSTLELGDSALYLCASTLFGRDRDTEAFFGQGTRLTVV.

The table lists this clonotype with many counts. In nucleotides, the CDR3 is TGCAGTGCTAGAGGCCCTACCTACAGGGGTGAGACTGAAGCTTTCTTT. Translating it yields CSARGPTYRGETEAFF. The rearrangement joins TRBV20-1 to TRBJ1-1; 7 positions agree with TRBD1. CDR1 is DFQATT and CDR2 is SNEGSKA in the germline V gene (reference sequence). V was pared by 1 base and J by 5 bases, with 13 bases of the junction left unmatched. The CDR3 totals 16 residues.

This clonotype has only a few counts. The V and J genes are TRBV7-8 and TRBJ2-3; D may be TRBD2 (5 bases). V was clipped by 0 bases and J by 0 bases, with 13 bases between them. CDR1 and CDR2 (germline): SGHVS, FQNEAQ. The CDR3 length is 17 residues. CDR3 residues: CASSLARQRRSTDTQYF. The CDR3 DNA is TGTGCCAGCAGCTTAGCCCGCCAGCGGAGAAGCACAGATACGCAGTATTTT.

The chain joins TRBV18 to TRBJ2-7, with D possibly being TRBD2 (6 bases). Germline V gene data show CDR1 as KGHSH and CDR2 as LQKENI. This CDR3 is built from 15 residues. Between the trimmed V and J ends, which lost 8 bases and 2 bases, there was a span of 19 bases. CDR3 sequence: CASQVGGARAYEQYF. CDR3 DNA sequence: TGTGCCAGCCAAGTCGGGGGAGCCCGCGCCTACGAGCAGTACTTC.

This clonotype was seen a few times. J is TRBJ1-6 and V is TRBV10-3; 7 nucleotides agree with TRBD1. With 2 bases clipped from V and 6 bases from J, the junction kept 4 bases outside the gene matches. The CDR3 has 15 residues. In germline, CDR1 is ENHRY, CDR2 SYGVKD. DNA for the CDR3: TGTGCCATCAGTGAGAGCGACAGGGCTAATTCACCCCTCCACTTT. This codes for CAISESDRANSPLHF.

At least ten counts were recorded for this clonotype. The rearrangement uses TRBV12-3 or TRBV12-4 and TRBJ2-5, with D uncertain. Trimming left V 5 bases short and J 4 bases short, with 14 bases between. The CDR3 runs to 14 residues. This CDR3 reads CASSLDPSGETQYF. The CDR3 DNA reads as TGTGCCAGCAGTCTGGACCCCTCGGGAGAGACCCAGTACTTC.

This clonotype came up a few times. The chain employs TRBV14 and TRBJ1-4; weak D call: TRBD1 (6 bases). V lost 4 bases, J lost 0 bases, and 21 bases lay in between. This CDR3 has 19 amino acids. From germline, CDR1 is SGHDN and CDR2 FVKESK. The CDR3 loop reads CASSRSLRQAYATNEKLFF. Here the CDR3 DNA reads TGTGCCAGCAGCCGTTCGCTTAGACAGGCGTATGCAACTAATGAAAAACTGTTTTTT.

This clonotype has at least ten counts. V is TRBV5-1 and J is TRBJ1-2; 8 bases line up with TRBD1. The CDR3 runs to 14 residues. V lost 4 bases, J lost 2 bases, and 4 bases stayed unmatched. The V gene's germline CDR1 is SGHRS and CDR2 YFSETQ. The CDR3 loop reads CASSADRGNYGYTF. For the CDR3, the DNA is TGCGCCAGCAGCGCCGACAGGGGAAACTATGGCTACACCTTC.

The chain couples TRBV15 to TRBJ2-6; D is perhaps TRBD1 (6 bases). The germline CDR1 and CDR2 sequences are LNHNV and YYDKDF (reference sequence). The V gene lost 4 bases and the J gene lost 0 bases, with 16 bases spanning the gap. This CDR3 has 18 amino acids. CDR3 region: CATSTSIQGRSGANVLTF. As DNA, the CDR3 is TGTGCCACCAGCACCTCTATACAGGGACGCTCTGGGGCCAACGTCCTGACTTTC. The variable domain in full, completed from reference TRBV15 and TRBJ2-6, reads DAMVIQNPRYQVTQFGKPVTLSCSQTLNHNVMYWYQQKSSQAPKLLFHYYDKDFNNEADTPDNFQSRRPNTSFCFLDIRSPGLGDTAMYLCATSTSIQGRSGANVLTFGAGSRLTVL.

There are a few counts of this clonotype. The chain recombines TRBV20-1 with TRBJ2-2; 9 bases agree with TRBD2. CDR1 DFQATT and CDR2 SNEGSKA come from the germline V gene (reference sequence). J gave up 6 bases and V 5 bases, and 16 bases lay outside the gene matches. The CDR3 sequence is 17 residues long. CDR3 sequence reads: CSAPGSARGGRPGELFF. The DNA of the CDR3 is TGCAGTGCTCCCGGGAGTGCGCGGGGGGGCCGTCCCGGGGAGCTGTTTTTT.

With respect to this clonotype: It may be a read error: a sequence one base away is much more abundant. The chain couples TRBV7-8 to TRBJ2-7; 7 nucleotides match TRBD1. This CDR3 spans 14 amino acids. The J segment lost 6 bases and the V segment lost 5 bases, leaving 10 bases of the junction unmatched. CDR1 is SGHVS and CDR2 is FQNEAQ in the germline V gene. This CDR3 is CASSVYRGPGEQYF. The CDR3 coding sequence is TGTGCCAGCAGCGTATACAGGGGTCCGGGCGAGCAGTACTTC. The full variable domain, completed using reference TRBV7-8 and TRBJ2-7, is GAGVSQSPRYKVAKRGQDVALRCDPISGHVSLFWYQQALGQGPEFLTYFQNEAQLDKSGLPSDRFFAERPEGSVSTLKIQRTQQEDSAVYLCASSVYRGPGEQYFGPGTRLTVT.

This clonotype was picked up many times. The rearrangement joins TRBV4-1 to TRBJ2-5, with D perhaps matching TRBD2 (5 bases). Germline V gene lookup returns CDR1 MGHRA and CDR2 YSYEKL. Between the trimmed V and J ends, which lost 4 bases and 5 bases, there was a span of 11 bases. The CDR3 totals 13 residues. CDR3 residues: CASSRWRGETQYF. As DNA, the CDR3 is TGCGCCAGCAGCCGGTGGAGAGGGGAGACCCAGTACTTC.

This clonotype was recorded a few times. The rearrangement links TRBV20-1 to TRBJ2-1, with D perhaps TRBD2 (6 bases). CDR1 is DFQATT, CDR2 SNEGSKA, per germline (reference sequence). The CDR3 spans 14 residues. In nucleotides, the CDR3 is TGCTCCGCAATCGGGGGAGTTGGCAACAATGAGCAGTTCTTC. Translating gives CSAIGGVGNNEQFF.

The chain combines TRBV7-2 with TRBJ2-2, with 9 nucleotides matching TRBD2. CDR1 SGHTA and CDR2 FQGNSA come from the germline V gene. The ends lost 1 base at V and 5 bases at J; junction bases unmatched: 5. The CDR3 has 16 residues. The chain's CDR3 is CASSLVAGGGTGELFF. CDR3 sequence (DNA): TGTGCCAGCAGCTTAGTCGCGGGAGGGGGGACCGGGGAGCTGTTTTTT.

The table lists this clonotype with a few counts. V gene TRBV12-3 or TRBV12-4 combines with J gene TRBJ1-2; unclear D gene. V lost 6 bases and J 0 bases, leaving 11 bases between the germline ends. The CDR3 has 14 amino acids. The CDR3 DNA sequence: TGTGCCAGCAGCCCCTTGACGGCTAACTATGGCTACACCTTC. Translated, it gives CASSPLTANYGYTF.

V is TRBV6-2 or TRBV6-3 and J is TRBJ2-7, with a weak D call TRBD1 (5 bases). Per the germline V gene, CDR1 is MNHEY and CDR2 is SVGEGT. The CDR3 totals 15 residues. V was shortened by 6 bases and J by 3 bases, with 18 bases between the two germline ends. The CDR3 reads CASSQGGRQIYEQYF. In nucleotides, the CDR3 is TGTGCCAGCAGCCAAGGCGGAAGACAGATCTACGAGCAGTACTTC.